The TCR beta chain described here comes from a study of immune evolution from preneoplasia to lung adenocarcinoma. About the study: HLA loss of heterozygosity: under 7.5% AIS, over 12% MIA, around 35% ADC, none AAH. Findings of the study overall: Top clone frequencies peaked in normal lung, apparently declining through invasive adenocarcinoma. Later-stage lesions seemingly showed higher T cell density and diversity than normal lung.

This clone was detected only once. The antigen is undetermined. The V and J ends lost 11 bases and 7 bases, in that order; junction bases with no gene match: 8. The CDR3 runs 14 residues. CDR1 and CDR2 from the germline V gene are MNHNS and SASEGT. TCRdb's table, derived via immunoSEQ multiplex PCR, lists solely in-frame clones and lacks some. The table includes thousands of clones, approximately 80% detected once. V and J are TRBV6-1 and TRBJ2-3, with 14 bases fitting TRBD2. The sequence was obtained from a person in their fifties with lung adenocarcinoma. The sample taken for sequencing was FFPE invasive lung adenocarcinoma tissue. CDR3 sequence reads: CASLGLAGAHTQYF. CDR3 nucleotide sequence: TGTGCCTCCCTGGGACTAGCGGGGGCACATACGCAGTATTTT.